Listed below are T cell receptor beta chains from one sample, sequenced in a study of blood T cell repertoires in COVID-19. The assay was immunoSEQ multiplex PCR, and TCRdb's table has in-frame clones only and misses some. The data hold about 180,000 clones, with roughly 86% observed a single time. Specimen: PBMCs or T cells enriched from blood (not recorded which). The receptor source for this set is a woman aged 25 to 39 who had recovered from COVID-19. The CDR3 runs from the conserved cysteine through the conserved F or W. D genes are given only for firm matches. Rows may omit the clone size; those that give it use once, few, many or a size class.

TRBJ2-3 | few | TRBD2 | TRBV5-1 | TGCGCCAGCAGCTTGGGGCTAGCGGCGCAGGATACGCAGTATTTT | CASSLGLAAQDTQYF
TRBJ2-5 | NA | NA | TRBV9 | TGTGCCAGCAGCGCAACTCCTACGGTACAAGAGACCCAGTACTTC | CASSATPTVQETQYF
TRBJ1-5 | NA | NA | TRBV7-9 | TGTGCCAGCAGCTTTTCAGGGGACAATCAGCCCCAGCATTTT | CASSFSGDNQPQHF
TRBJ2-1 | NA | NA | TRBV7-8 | TGTGCCAGCAGCCTCCCTCAGCGATTCTCTCGTAATGAGCAGTTCTTC | CASSLPQRFSRNEQFF
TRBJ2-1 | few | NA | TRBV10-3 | TGTGCCATCAGTGAGATCCGTGAGCAGTTCTTC | CAISEIREQFF
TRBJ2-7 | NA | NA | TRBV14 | TGTGCCAGCAGCTCTTCCTACGAGCAGTACTTC | CASSSSYEQYF
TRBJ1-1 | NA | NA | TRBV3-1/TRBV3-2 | TGTGCCAGCAGCGGGTGGACAGATCGGGCTGAAGCTTTCTTT | CASSGWTDRAEAFF
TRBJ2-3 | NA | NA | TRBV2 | TGTGCCAGCAGTGAAAAGACAGACACAGATACGCAGTATTTT | CASSEKTDTDTQYF
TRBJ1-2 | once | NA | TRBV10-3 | TGTGCCATCAGACGACAGGTCTATGGCTACACCTTC | CAIRRQVYGYTF
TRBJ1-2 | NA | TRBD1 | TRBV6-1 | TGTGCCAGCAGTGTATCCAGGACAGGGGGCAAAGGCTATGGCTACACCTTC | CASSVSRTGGKGYGYTF
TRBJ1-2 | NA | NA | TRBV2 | TGTGCCAGCAGTGAAACAGGGAATGGCTACACCTTC | CASSETGNGYTF